The entry that follows covers one TCR beta chain sequence. The antigen is not known. Naivety among CD8 cells was defined by CD45RO negativity and positive CCR7 selection, thereby excluding terminally differentiated effector memory CD45RA+ cells. It was at deep level that the assay was run. Only in-frame clones appear in the TCRdb table, and some are missing; sequencing was by immunoSEQ multiplex PCR. The sample contains about 2 million clones, 85% to 95% of which appear only once. The data are from a study of shared clonotypes between healthy human individuals. Study observations and caveats: Estimated clonotype richness was generally higher in naive than memory subsets.

This receptor was obtained from a man younger than 30 in good health. The sequencing input was naive CD8+ T cells sorted from blood.

For the CDR3, the DNA is TGTGCCAGCAGTTTAAACGACGGCTCCTATAATTCACCCCTCCACTTT. It specifies CASSLNDGSYNSPLHF. This chain links TRBV28 with TRBJ1-6; D remains ambiguous. Trimming removed 2 bases from V and 0 bases from J, with 8 bases in between. The germline CDR1 and CDR2 sequences are MDHEN and SYDVKM. CDR3 size: 16 residues.